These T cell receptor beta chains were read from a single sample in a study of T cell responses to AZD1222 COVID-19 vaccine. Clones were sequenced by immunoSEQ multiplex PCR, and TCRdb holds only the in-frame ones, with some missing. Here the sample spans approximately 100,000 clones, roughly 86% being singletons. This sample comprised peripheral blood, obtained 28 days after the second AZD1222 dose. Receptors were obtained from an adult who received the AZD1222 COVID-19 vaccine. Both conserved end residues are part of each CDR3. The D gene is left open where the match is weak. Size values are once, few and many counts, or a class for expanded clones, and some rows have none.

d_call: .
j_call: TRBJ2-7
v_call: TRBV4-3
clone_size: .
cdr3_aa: CASSQGQGAGEQYF
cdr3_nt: TGCGCCAGCAGCCAAGGACAGGGAGCGGGCGAGCAGTACTTC

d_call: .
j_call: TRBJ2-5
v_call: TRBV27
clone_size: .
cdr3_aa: CASSLGGKKTQYF
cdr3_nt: TGTGCCAGCAGTTTAGGGGGGAAGAAGACCCAGTACTTC

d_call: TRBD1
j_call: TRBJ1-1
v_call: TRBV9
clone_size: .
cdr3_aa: CASSVGAGTGITEAFF
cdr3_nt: TGTGCCAGCAGCGTGGGGGCCGGGACAGGGATAACTGAAGCTTTCTTT

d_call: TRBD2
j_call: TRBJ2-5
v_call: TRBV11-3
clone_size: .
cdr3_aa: CASSQGLAGQETQYF
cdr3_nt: TGTGCCAGCAGCCAGGGACTAGCGGGACAAGAGACCCAGTACTTC

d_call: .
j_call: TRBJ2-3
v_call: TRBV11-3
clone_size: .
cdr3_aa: CASSASGSSTDTQYF
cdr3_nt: TGTGCCAGCAGCGCCAGCGGGTCTAGCACAGATACGCAGTATTTT

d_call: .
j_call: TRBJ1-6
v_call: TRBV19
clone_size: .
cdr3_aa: CASSTQGNNSPLHF
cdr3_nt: TGTGCCAGTAGTACTCAGGGAAATAATTCACCCCTCCACTTT

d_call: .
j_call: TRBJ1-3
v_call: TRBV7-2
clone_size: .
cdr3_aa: CASSSIPSQAGNTIYF
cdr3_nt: TGTGCCAGCAGCTCTATCCCGTCTCAGGCTGGAAACACCATATATTTT

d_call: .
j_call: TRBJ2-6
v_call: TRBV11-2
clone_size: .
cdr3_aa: CASSPRVGGSSGANVLTF
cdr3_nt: TGTGCCAGCAGCCCCCGAGTGGGCGGAAGCTCTGGGGCCAACGTCCTGACTTTC

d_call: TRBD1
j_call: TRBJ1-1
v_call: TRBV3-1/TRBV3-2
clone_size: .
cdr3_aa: CASSQDLGIQGAANTEAFF
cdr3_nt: TGTGCCAGCAGCCAAGATCTTGGGATCCAGGGGGCGGCTAACACTGAAGCTTTCTTT

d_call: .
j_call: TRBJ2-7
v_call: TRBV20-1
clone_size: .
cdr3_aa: CSARDRPRQYF
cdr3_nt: TGCAGTGCTAGAGATCGGCCGAGGCAGTACTTC

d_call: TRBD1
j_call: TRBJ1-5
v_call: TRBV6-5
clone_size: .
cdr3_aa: CASRDRDRGPQHF
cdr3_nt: TGTGCCAGCCGAGACAGGGATCGCGGGCCCCAGCATTTT

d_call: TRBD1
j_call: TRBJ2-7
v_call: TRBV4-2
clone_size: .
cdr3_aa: CASSQDPPGQGAGSYEQYF
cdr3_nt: TGTGCCAGCAGCCAAGACCCGCCGGGACAGGGCGCGGGGTCCTACGAGCAGTACTTC

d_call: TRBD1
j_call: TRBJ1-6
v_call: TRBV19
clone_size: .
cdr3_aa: CASSRTGVAYNSPLHF
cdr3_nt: TGTGCCAGTAGCCGGACAGGGGTGGCCTATAATTCACCCCTCCACTTT

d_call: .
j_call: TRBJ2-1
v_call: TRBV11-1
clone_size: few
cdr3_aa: CASSLTRSSYNEQFF
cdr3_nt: TGTGCCAGCAGCTTAACCCGGAGCTCCTACAATGAGCAGTTCTTC

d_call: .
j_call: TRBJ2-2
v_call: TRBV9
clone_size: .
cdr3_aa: CASSPTKNTGELFF
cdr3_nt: TGTGCCAGCAGCCCTACAAAGAACACCGGGGAGCTGTTTTTT

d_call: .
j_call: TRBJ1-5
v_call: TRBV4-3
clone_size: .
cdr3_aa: CASSQDTQGGMGQPQHF
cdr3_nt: TGCGCCAGCAGCCAAGATACCCAGGGAGGGATGGGTCAGCCCCAGCATTTT

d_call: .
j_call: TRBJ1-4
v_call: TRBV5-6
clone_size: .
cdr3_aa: CASSRSAWYGNEKLFF
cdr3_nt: TGTGCCAGCAGCCGGTCGGCGTGGTATGGGAATGAAAAACTGTTTTTT

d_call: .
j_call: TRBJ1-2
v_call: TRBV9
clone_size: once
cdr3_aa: CASSLTATSFYGYTF
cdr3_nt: TGTGCCAGCAGCTTGACAGCTACGAGTTTCTATGGCTACACCTTC

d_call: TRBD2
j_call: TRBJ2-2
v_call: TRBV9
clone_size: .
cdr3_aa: CASSVGSGGTGELFF
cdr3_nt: TGTGCCAGCAGCGTAGGGAGCGGGGGCACCGGGGAGCTGTTTTTT

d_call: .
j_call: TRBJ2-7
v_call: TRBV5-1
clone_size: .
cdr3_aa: CASSLAGEQYF
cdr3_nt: TGCGCCAGCAGCTTGGCGGGCGAGCAGTACTTC

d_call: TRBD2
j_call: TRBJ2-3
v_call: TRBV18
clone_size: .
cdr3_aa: CASSPSPSGGLTRSTDTQYF
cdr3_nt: TGTGCCAGCTCACCCTCCCCTAGCGGGGGGCTCACAAGGAGCACAGATACGCAGTATTTT

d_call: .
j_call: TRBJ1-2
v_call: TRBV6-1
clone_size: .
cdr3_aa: CASSEPQNYGYTF
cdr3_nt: TGTGCCAGCAGTGAGCCACAAAACTATGGCTACACCTTC

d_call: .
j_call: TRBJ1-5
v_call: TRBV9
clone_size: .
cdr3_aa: CASSVDGAGHQPQHF
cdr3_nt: TGTGCCAGCAGCGTAGATGGTGCAGGGCATCAGCCCCAGCATTTT

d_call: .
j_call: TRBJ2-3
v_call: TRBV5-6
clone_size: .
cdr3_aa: CASSLGRRTYYTDTQYF
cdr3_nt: TGTGCCAGCAGCTTGGGTCGTCGGACATACTACACAGATACGCAGTATTTT

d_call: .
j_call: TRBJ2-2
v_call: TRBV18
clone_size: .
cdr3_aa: CASSPPRGTGELFF
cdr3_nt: TGTGCCAGCTCACCACCGAGGGGTACCGGGGAGCTGTTTTTT

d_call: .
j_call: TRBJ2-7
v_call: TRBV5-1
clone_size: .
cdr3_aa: CASSLGAGSSYEQYF
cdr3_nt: TGCGCCAGCAGCTTGGGGGCAGGGAGCTCCTACGAGCAGTACTTC

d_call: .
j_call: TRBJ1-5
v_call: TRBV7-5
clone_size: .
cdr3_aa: CARSPSVNQPQHF
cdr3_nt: TGTGCCAGAAGCCCGTCAGTGAATCAGCCCCAGCATTTT

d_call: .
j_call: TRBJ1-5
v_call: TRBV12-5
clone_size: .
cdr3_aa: CASGLEGGQPQHF
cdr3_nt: TGTGCTAGTGGTTTGGAGGGAGGTCAGCCCCAGCATTTT

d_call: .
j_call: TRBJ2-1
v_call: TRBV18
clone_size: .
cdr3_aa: CASSPGVVNEQFF
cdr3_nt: TGTGCCAGCTCCCCAGGGGTTGTCAATGAGCAGTTCTTC

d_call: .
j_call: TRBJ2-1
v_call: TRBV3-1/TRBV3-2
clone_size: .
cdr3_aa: CASSHMVDEQFF
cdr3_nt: TGTGCCAGCAGCCATATGGTCGATGAGCAGTTCTTC

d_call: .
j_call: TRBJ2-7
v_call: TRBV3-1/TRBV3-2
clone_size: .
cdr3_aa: CASSQDLTEGYEQYF
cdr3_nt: TGTGCCAGCAGCCAAGATCTTACAGAAGGCTACGAGCAGTACTTC

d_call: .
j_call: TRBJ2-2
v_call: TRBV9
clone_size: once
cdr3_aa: CASSVGARVNTGELFF
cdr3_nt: TGTGCCAGCAGCGTAGGAGCGCGGGTAAACACCGGGGAGCTGTTTTTT

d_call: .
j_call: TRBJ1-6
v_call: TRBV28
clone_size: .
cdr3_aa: CASRTPGHPSTLHF
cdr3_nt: TGTGCCAGCAGAACACCGGGACACCCTTCGACCCTCCACTTT

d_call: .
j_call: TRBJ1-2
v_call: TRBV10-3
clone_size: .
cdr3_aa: CAISESAGKIANYGYTF
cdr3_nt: TGTGCCATCAGTGAGTCTGCCGGGAAGATTGCTAACTATGGCTACACCTTC

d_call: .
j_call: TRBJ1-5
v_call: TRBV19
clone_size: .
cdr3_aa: CASSIPEIRNQPQHF
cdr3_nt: TGTGCCAGTAGTATTCCGGAAATTCGCAATCAGCCCCAGCATTTT

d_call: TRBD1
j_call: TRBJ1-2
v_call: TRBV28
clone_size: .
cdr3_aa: CASSITGAFYGYTF
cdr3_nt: TGTGCCAGCAGCATTACAGGGGCGTTCTATGGCTACACCTTC

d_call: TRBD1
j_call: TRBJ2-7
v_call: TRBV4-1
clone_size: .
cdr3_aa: CASSLTGGSPYEQYF
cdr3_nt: TGCGCCAGCAGCCTCACAGGGGGGAGCCCCTACGAGCAGTACTTC

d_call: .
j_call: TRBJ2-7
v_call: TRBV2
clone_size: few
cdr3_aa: CASNSGQQTPGEQYF
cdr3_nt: TGTGCCAGCAATTCGGGACAACAAACACCCGGCGAGCAGTACTTC

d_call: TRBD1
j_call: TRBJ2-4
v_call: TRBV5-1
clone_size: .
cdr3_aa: CASSLGGTDLAKNIQYF
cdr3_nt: TGCGCCAGCAGCTTGGGAGGGACAGACTTAGCCAAAAACATTCAGTACTTC

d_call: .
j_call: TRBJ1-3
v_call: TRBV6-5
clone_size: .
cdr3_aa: CASSYSTAWGNTIYF
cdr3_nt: TGTGCCAGCAGTTACTCGACCGCGTGGGGAAACACCATATATTTT

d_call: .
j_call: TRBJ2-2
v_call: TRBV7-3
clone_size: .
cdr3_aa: CASSLLPSANTGELFF
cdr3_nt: TGTGCCAGCAGCTTACTACCTAGCGCGAACACCGGGGAGCTGTTTTTT

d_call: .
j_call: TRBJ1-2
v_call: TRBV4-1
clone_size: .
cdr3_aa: CASSQHSGPPWGYTF
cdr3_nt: TGCGCCAGCAGCCAACATTCAGGGCCCCCCTGGGGCTACACCTTC

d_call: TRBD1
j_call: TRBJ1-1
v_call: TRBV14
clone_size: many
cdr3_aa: CASSWTGQGVFF
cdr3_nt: TGTGCCAGCAGCTGGACAGGGCAGGGAGTTTTCTTT

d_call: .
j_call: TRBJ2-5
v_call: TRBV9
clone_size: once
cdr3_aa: CASSVEQGRETQYF
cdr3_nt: TGTGCCAGCAGCGTAGAACAGGGACGAGAGACCCAGTACTTC

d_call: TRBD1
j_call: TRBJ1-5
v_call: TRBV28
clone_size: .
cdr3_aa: CASSPRQGNSNQPQHF
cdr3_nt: TGTGCCAGCAGTCCCCGACAGGGGAATAGCAATCAGCCCCAGCATTTT